Below, one T cell receptor beta chain is given with its context. Other DNA sequences of this sample code for an identical CDR3. This entry is derived from a study of cytomegalovirus exposure and HLA in healthy donors. Here immunoSEQ multiplex PCR was the method, and the copy in TCRdb shows in-frame clones only, minus some. Found here are 150,000 to 200,000 clones, 75% to 90% of them singletons; the top ten hold approximately 2%. V was pared by 0 bases and J by 3 bases, with 9 bases between. The CDR3 sequence is 15 residues long. Germline CDR1 SGHRS, CDR2 YFSETQ. The rearrangement joins TRBV5-1 to TRBJ1-4; a possible D gene is TRBD1 (5 bases). The receptor was isolated from a woman aged 18-29 years in good health and CMV-seronegative. The source material was PBMCs. This chain's CDR3 is CASSLVGGANEKLFF. CDR3 in DNA: TGCGCCAGCAGCTTGGTCGGGGGAGCTAATGAAAAACTGTTTTTT.